These 7 T cell receptor beta chains share one sample of origin, sequenced in a study of shared clonotypes between healthy human individuals. TCRdb's copy holds only in-frame clones and misses some; the assay was immunoSEQ multiplex PCR. The sample lists about 1 million clones; under 80% were seen once. Sequencing was performed on memory CD4+ T cells sorted from blood. Indicated subset: CD45RA-negative fraction. The receptors shown here come from a man between 18 and 35 years old in good health.

J is TRBJ2-7 and V is TRBV7-2; 8 nucleotides match TRBD1. CDR1 is SGHTA, CDR2 FQGNSA, per germline. Trimming removed 4 bases from V and 6 bases from J; junction bases left unmatched: 2. The length of the CDR3 is 12 residues. CDR3 residues: CASSWDRIEQYF. The CDR3 nucleotides are TGTGCCAGCAGCTGGGACAGGATCGAGCAGTACTTC.

The chain uses TRBV10-2 and TRBJ1-1; tentative D call: TRBD1 (5 bases). CDR1 and CDR2 (germline): WSHSY, SAAADI. This CDR3 has 13 residues. V gave up 2 bases and J gave up 2 bases, with 6 bases separating them. The CDR3 DNA reads TGCGCCAGCAGTGAGACAGGAAACACTGAAGCTTTCTTT. Translating it yields CASSETGNTEAFF.

V gene TRBV11-2 combines with J gene TRBJ1-1; tentative D call: TRBD1 (6 bases). The CDR3 extends over 14 amino acids. Trimming shortened V by 2 bases and J by 0 bases, and 7 bases separated the two germline ends. Germline loops: CDR1 SGHAT, CDR2 FQNNGV. CDR3 nucleotides: TGTGCCAGCAGCTTAACAGGGATGAACACTGAAGCTTTCTTT. Its protein is CASSLTGMNTEAFF.

This clone has only one observation. J is TRBJ1-6 and V is TRBV19; possibly TRBD1 for D (6 bases). Trimming cost V 7 bases and J 0 bases, with 10 bases left between them. The CDR3 spans 15 residues. Germline CDR1 LNHDA, CDR2 SQIVND (reference sequence). The CDR3 coding sequence is TGTGCCAGTAAGAGGGGGAGCTCCTATAATTCACCCCTCCACTTT. Amino acids: CASKRGSSYNSPLHF.

This clone was counted only a few times. The chain has TRBV5-1 and TRBJ2-3; D uncertain. V lost 3 bases, J lost 1 base, and 9 bases lay in between. CDR1 SGHRS and CDR2 YFSETQ come from the germline V gene. This CDR3 spans 14 amino acids. CDR3 sequence reads: CASSSTDRTDTQYF. The CDR3 region has the DNA TGCGCCAGCAGCTCCACAGATCGCACAGATACGCAGTATTTT.

This clone was observed a handful of times. The genes are TRBV5-1 and TRBJ2-1, with D tentatively TRBD1 (6 bases). With 5 bases removed from V and 8 bases from J, the gap between germline ends came to 11 bases. The CDR3 consists of 12 residues. Germline V CDR1 and CDR2: SGHRS, YFSETQ. The CDR3: CASRQGWDEQFF. As DNA, the CDR3 is TGCGCCAGCAGACAGGGCTGGGATGAGCAGTTCTTC. The whole variable domain, remainder taken from reference TRBV5-1 and TRBJ2-1, is KAGVTQTPRYLIKTRGQQVTLSCSPISGHRSVSWYQQTPGQGLQFLFEYFSETQRNKGNFPGRFSGRQFSNSRSEMNVSTLELGDSALYLCASRQGWDEQFFGPGTRLTVL.

The chain joins TRBV7-9 to TRBJ1-1, with D unresolved. From germline, CDR1 is SEHNR and CDR2 FQNEAQ (reference sequence). The CDR3 has 13 amino acids. The V and J ends lost 2 bases and 4 bases respectively, with 8 bases between them. In DNA, the CDR3 is TGTGCCAGCAGCTTATCCTCATCCACTGAAGCTTTCTTT. This translates into CASSLSSSTEAFF.